These 9 T cell receptor beta chains were all obtained from the same sample, sequenced in a study of T cells in Graves' hyperthyroidism and ophthalmopathy. TCR beta CDR3 region amplification was performed from RNA transcripts. RT-PCR in the first round (using the HTBI primer set) targeted the TCR CDR3. TCRdb fed the multiplex PCR reads into MiXCR, producing one record per CDR3 protein. The repertoire holds around 300,000 distinct CDR3 sequences, with 10% to 15% as singletons. The sequencing sample was made of blood. These receptor sequences come from a woman aged 30 to 39 with Graves' hyperthyroidism that later progressed to Graves' ophthalmopathy.

This clonotype was seen many times. V is TRBV30 and J is TRBJ2-7; TRBD2 is a possible D gene (6 bases). V was cut by 4 bases and J by 4 bases, with 17 bases left in between. This CDR3 region has 14 residues. Germline V gene data show CDR1 as GTSNPN and CDR2 as SVGIG (reference sequence). The DNA for the CDR3 is TGTGCCTGGACGCACGGGGGAGGCAGGTACGAGCAGTACTTC. Translating gives CAWTHGGGRYEQYF.

This clonotype was detected many times. The chain has TRBV7-2 and TRBJ1-1, with D perhaps matching TRBD1 (6 bases). From germline, CDR1 is SGHTA and CDR2 FQGNSA. This CDR3 comprises 17 residues. V was pared by 4 bases and J by 4 bases, with 22 bases between. The CDR3 DNA follows: TGTGCCAGCAGCTCTCCGGGGGCCGAACTTGGGATCACTGAAGCTTTCTTT. This encodes CASSSPGAELGITEAFF.

This rearrangement joins TRBV19 to TRBJ2-1; D is perhaps TRBD1 (6 bases). V dropped 0 bases and J dropped 8 bases, with 20 bases sitting between them. Germline CDR1 LNHDA, CDR2 SQIVND (reference sequence). The CDR3 has 17 residues. The CDR3 DNA reads TGTGCCAGTAGTATAGATCTATTAGGGGGACCACCAGATGAGCAGTTCTTC. This codes for CASSIDLLGGPPDEQFF.

This clonotype was recorded many times. The chain joins TRBV9 to TRBJ1-1, with D possibly matching TRBD1 (6 bases). The CDR3 is 13 residues long. Per germline, CDR1 SGDLS and CDR2 YYNGEE. Trimming took 3 bases from V and 1 from J, leaving 7 bases between them. CDR3 in DNA: TGTGCCAGCAGCGAACAGGGGAACACTGAAGCTTTCTTT. Translating gives CASSEQGNTEAFF.

Written as DNA, the CDR3 is TGTGCCAGCAGTTATATGCGGCACCCGAGCTACAATGAGCAGTTCTTC. Amino acid sequence: CASSYMRHPSYNEQFF. The chain has TRBV27 and TRBJ2-1; D is uncertain. The germline gives CDR1 MNHEY, CDR2 SMNVEV (reference sequence). V was shortened by 4 bases and J by 3 bases, with 16 bases between the two germline ends. This CDR3 has 16 amino acids.

In its sample, this clonotype was seen many times. The chain employs TRBV18 and TRBJ1-2; D is uncertain. The CDR3 runs 13 residues. The V end lost 1 base, the J end lost 1 base, and 4 bases lay between the germline ends. CDR1 KGHSH and CDR2 LQKENI come from the germline V gene. Written as DNA, the CDR3 is TGTGCCAGCTCACCACAAGATAACTATGGCTACACCTTC. Protein: CASSPQDNYGYTF.

There are a few counts of this clonotype. This chain uses TRBV27 with TRBJ1-2; D is undetermined. Germline V gene sequence: CDR1 MNHEY, CDR2 SMNVEV (reference sequence). V dropped 3 bases and J dropped 4 bases, with 12 bases sitting between them. The CDR3 loop spans 14 amino acids. The CDR3 region is CASSLKPEFYGYTF. Here the CDR3 DNA reads TGTGCCAGCAGTTTGAAACCGGAGTTCTATGGCTACACCTTC.

The chain employs TRBV2 and TRBJ2-2; no firm D call. There are 16 residues in the CDR3. Germline V gives CDR1 SNHLY, CDR2 FYNNEI. Between the trimmed V and J ends, which lost 0 bases and 6 bases, there was a span of 14 bases. For the CDR3, the DNA is TGTGCCAGCAGTGAAGCGTACTTGAGTGTCGCCGGGGAGCTGTTTTTT. Protein product: CASSEAYLSVAGELFF.

Comments on this clonotype: The junction differs from germline at one of its ends, possibly a read error. The chain joins TRBV10-2 to TRBJ2-5, with 8 bases identical to TRBD2. This CDR3 has 17 residues. CDR1 is WSHSY and CDR2 is SAAADI in the germline V gene. The CDR3 spells CASSESDLAGIQETQCF. In DNA form, the CDR3 reads TGCGCCAGCAGTGAGTCTGATCTAGCGGGTATCCAAGAGACCCAGTGCTTC.